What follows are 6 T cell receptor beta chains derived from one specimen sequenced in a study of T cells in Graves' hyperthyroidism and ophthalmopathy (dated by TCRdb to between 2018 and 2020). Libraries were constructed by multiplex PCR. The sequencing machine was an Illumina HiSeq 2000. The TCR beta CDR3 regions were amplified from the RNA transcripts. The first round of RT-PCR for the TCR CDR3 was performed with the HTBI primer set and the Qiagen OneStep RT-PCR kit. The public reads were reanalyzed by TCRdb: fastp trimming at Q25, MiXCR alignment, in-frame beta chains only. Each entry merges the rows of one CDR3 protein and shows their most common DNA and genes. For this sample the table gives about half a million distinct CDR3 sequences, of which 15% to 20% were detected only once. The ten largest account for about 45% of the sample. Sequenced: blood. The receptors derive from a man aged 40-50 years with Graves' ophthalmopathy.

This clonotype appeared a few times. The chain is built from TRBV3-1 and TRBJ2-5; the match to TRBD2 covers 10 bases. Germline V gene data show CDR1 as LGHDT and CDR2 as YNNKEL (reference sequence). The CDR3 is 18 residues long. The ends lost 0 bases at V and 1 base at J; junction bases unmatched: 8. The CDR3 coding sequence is TGTGCCAGCAGCCAAGAAGCGGGGATAGCGGGGGGCCAAGAGACCCAGTACTTC. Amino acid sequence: CASSQEAGIAGGQETQYF.

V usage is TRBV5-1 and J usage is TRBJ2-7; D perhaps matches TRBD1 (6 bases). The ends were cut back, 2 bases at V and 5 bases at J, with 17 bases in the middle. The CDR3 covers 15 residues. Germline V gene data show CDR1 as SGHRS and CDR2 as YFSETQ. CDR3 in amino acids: CASSFRGDDLDEQYF. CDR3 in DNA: TGCGCCAGCAGCTTCAGGGGTGATGACCTAGACGAGCAGTACTTC.

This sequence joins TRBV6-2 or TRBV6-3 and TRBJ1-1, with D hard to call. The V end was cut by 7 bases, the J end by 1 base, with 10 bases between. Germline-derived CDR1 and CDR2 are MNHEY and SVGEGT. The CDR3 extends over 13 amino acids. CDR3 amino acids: CASIRGENTEAFF. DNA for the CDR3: TGTGCCAGCATCCGTGGGGAGAACACTGAAGCTTTCTTT.

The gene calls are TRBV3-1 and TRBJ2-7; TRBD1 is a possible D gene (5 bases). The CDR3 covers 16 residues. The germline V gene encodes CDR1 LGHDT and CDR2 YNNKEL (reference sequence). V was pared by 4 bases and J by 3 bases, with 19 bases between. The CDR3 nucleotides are TGTGCCAGCAGCCCCCCAAGGGGCAGGTCAAGCTACGAGCAGTACTTC. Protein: CASSPPRGRSSYEQYF.

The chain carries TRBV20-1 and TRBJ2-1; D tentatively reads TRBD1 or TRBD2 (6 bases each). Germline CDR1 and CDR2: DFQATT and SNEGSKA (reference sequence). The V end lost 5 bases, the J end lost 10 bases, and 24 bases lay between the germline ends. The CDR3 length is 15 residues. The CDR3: CSAARDGGAFDEQFF. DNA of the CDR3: TGCAGTGCTGCGCGTGACGGGGGCGCCTTCGACGAGCAGTTCTTC.

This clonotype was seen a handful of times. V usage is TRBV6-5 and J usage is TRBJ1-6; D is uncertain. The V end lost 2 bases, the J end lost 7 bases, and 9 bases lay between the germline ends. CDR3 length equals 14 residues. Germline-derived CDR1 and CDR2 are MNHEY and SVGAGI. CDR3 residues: CASSYGGENSPLHF. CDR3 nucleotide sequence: TGTGCCAGCAGTTACGGCGGAGAGAATTCACCCCTCCACTTT.